This T cell receptor (beta chain) appears in the sequencing data of a study of cytomegalovirus exposure and HLA in healthy donors. Background on the study: Early on, a data release was issued that held 80 million or so unique TCRs from HLA-typed donors.

Per germline, CDR1 WSHSY and CDR2 SAAADI. V lost 8 bases to trimming and J lost 5 bases; unmatched junction nucleotides: 17. The CDR3 length is 17 residues. PCR was performed using 60 Vbeta and 13 Jbeta primers. The protocol was immunoSEQ multiplex PCR, while the TCRdb copy is restricted to in-frame clones and leaves out a portion. The sample data list 150,000 to 200,000 clones. Study findings and constraints: Fewer N-insertions than the roughly 630-donor mean were reportedly shown by an Asian-associated ancestry cluster in a later analysis.

Comment on this clone: Its antigen remains unidentified.

Healthy bone marrow donors supplied every sample. Sequencing was performed on PBMCs. The rearrangement uses TRBV10-2 and TRBJ2-7, with 11 bases matching TRBD2. This TCR was sampled from a man younger than 40 in good health and CMV-seronegative. The CDR3 nucleotides read TGCGCCAGCGTCTCCGGGACTAGCGGTCATAAAGGCGACGAGCAGTACTTC. Translated: CASVSGTSGHKGDEQYF.